This T cell receptor (beta chain) was found in a study of blood T cell repertoires in COVID-19. Participants' own reports of clinical history determined their cohort assignment. All recovered Cohort 3 donors got two negative PCRs, got clearance, or saw symptom resolution. Original methodology: The authors estimated nucleated cell counts from reference gene primer amplification. Sequencing was performed with immunoSEQ multiplex PCR; in TCRdb, only in-frame clones are kept and a portion is missing. V and J calls and clone size follow that table, whereas D and trimming were derived from the DNA. The sample records about 140,000 clones, about nine tenths being singletons. The sequence was collected from a man between 60 and 75 years old who had recovered from COVID-19. Sequencing was performed on PBMCs or T cells enriched from blood (not recorded which).

The CDR3 sequence is CASSPPTRFNSPLHF. The DNA for the CDR3 is TGTGCCAGCAGCCCTCCCACACGTTTTAATTCACCCCTCCACTTT. V and J are TRBV21-1 and TRBJ1-6; no DNA check was done on the table's D call, TRBD1. TRBV21-1 is annotated as a pseudogene. This CDR3 has 15 residues.